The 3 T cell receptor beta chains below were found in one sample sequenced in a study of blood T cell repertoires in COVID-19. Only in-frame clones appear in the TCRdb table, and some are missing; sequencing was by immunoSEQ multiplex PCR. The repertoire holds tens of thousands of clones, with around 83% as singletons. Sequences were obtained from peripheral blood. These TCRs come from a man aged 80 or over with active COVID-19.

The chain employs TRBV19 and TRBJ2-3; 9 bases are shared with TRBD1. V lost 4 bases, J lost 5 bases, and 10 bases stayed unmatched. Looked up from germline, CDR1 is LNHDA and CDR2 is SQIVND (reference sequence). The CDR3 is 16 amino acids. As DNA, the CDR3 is TGTGCCAGTAGTACCTCCGGGACAGGGAGGCGAGATACGCAGTATTTT. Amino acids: CASSTSGTGRRDTQYF.

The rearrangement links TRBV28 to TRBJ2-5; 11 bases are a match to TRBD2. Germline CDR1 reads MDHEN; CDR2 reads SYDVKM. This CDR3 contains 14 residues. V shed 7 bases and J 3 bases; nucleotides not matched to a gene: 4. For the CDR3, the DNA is TGTGCCAGCACTCCACTAGCGGGAGAAGAGACCCAGTACTTC. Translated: CASTPLAGEETQYF.

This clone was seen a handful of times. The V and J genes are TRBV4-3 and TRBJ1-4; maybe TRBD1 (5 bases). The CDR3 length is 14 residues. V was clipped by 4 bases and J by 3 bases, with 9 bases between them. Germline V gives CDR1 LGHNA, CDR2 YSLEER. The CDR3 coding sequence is TGCGCCAGCAGCCTTCGGGGGGCTAATGAAAAACTGTTTTTT. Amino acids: CASSLRGANEKLFF.